The 6 T cell receptor beta chains listed next were all sequenced from one sample in a study of blood T cell repertoires in COVID-19. TCRdb keeps only in-frame clones here, not all; method: immunoSEQ multiplex PCR. The sample has more than 100,000 clones; nearly 90% are singletons. Sequencing was done on a sample of peripheral blood. These receptor sequences come from a woman aged 60-70 years with COVID-19, enrolled during active disease.

The chain links TRBV9 to TRBJ2-5, with D possibly being TRBD1 (5 bases). Trimming pared 1 base from V and 3 bases from J, leaving 10 bases between. Germline CDR1 SGDLS, CDR2 YYNGEE. The CDR3 runs 14 residues. CDR3 region: CASSVSQGEETQYF. The CDR3 bases are TGTGCCAGCAGCGTATCTCAGGGTGAAGAGACCCAGTACTTC. Together with reference TRBV9 and TRBJ2-5, the CDR3 gives the full variable domain: DSGVTQTPKHLITATGQRVTLRCSPRSGDLSVYWYQQSLDQGLQFLIQYYNGEERAKGNILERFSAQQFPDLHSELNLSSLELGDSALYFCASSVSQGEETQYFGPGTRLLVL.

CDR3 sequence reads: CASSPGLSGQQFF. CDR3 in DNA: TGTGCCAGCAGCCCAGGGTTAAGTGGCCAGCAGTTCTTC. V gene TRBV7-9 combines with J gene TRBJ2-1; tentative D call: TRBD1 (5 bases). Germline V CDR1 and CDR2: SEHNR, FQNEAQ (reference sequence). The V gene lost 5 bases and the J gene lost 11 bases, with 16 bases spanning the gap. CDR3 length: 13 amino acids.

The genes are TRBV5-5 and TRBJ1-4; D might be TRBD1 (5 bases). Trimming left V 0 bases short and J 3 bases short, with 9 bases between. Germline V gives CDR1 SGHKS, CDR2 YYEKEE (reference sequence). This CDR3 spans 15 amino acids. CDR3 bases: TGTGCCAGCAGCTTGGCAGGGTGGGCTAATGAAAAACTGTTTTTT. The encoded protein is CASSLAGWANEKLFF.

This chain connects TRBV27 to TRBJ1-1; D is unresolved. Trimming removed 5 bases at V and 3 bases at J, with 10 bases between. The germline V gene has CDR1 MNHEY and CDR2 SMNVEV (reference sequence). This CDR3 is 13 amino acids long. CDR3 DNA sequence: TGTGCCAGCAGTCTTACACTATACACTGAAGCTTTCTTT. Translated, it gives CASSLTLYTEAFF.

The chain's CDR3 is CASSSAGTYGYTF. The CDR3 DNA sequence: TGTGCCAGCAGTTCCGCCGGGACTTATGGCTACACCTTC. V usage is TRBV7-2 and J usage is TRBJ1-2; possible D gene TRBD1, 5 bases. The V end lost 6 bases, the J end lost 5 bases, and 13 bases lay between the germline ends. Germline V gene data show CDR1 as SGHTA and CDR2 as FQGNSA. CDR3 length: 13 amino acids.

The chain uses TRBV5-5 and TRBJ2-5; tentative D call: TRBD2 (6 bases). V lost 4 bases, J lost 6 bases, and 16 bases lay in between. Germline V lookup: CDR1 SGHKS, CDR2 YYEKEE (reference sequence). The CDR3 spans 14 residues. CDR3 loop: CASSPDWRGQTQYF. Written as DNA, the CDR3 is TGTGCCAGCAGCCCGGACTGGCGGGGACAGACCCAGTACTTC.